This T cell receptor (beta chain) came from a study of CD4+ T cells in melanoma. Whole-study results and caveats: A reported correlation linked neoantigen-specific CD4+ T cells to CD8+, macrophage and B cell function. Neoantigen-specific CD4+ T cells in melanoma reportedly had diverse differentiation states.

The protocol was immunoSEQ multiplex PCR, while the TCRdb copy is restricted to in-frame clones and leaves out a portion. The sample contains about 140,000 clones, 92% of which appear only once. This clone was recorded once. Its target is unknown. Distinct nucleotide sequences in the sample also encode this CDR3. V lost 0 bases and J lost 3, with 9 bases in between. The CDR3 extends over 14 amino acids. Germline V CDR1 and CDR2: SGHRS, YFSETQ. The sequence was collected from a human donor with melanoma. This chain uses TRBV5-1 with TRBJ1-1; D not resolved. The CDR3 region has the DNA TGCGCCAGCAGCTTGGACGGAGCCTACACTGAAGCTTTCTTT. This encodes CASSLDGAYTEAFF.